The 8 T cell receptor beta chains below all came from one sample that was sequenced in a study of T cells in Graves' hyperthyroidism and ophthalmopathy. The source material, RNA transcripts, was used to amplify TCR beta CDR3 regions. HTBI primers were employed in a first-round RT-PCR of the TCR CDR3. TCRdb analysed the multiplex PCR reads with MiXCR anew, one entry per CDR3 protein. The sample shows over 500,000 distinct CDR3 sequences, 11% to 15% of them seen only once. Sequencing input: blood. The source of these receptors is a middle-aged woman with Graves' hyperthyroidism.

This clonotype was seen many times. This chain connects TRBV5-1 to TRBJ2-2, with D perhaps TRBD2 (6 bases). There are 15 residues in the CDR3. Looked up from germline, CDR1 is SGHRS and CDR2 is YFSETQ. With 3 bases removed from V and 0 bases from J, the gap between germline ends came to 9 bases. The CDR3 bases are TGCGCCAGCAGCTCATCTAGCGCGAACACCGGGGAGCTGTTTTTT. This gives the protein CASSSSSANTGELFF.

J is TRBJ1-2 and V is TRBV20-1, with 7 bases matching TRBD1. CDR3 length: 13 amino acids. J was trimmed by 8 bases and V by 6 bases; bases with no gene match: 12. Per germline, CDR1 DFQATT and CDR2 SNEGSKA (reference sequence). The CDR3 loop reads CSASSGGKKGYTF. For the CDR3, the DNA is TGCAGTGCGAGTTCAGGGGGGAAGAAAGGCTACACCTTC.

This clonotype has a handful of counts. Mismatch with germline at one junction end may stem from a read error. The CDR3 bases are TGTGTCAGCAGCTCGAGGGCCGTTATCCTAGCCAAAAACATTCAGTACTTC. It codes for CVSSSRAVILAKNIQYF. This chain joins TRBV11-2 and TRBJ2-4; a possible D gene is TRBD2 (5 bases). The CDR3 is made up of 17 amino acids. Germline-derived CDR1 and CDR2 are SGHAT and FQNNGV.

In its sample, this clonotype was seen many times. The chain recombines TRBV6-1 with TRBJ2-7; TRBD2 aligns across 10 bases. The germline gives CDR1 MNHNS, CDR2 SASEGT. After removal of 6 bases from V and 4 bases from J, the junction contained 9 bases not matched to a gene. This CDR3 region has 15 residues. This chain's CDR3 is CASSRQREGTYEQYF. CDR3 DNA: TGTGCCAGCAGCCGTCAGCGGGAGGGCACTTACGAGCAGTACTTC.

CDR3 amino acids: CASSEREGPGTDTQYF. DNA for the CDR3: TGCGCCAGCAGTGAACGGGAGGGGCCTGGCACAGATACGCAGTATTTT. The rearrangement uses TRBV10-2 and TRBJ2-3; 8 bases line up with TRBD2. This CDR3 has 16 residues. The V segment lost 3 bases and the J segment 1 base; nucleotides outside the gene matches: 6. Germline values: CDR1 WSHSY, CDR2 SAAADI.

This clonotype was recorded at least ten times. CDR3 bases: TGTGCCAGCAGCCCGGCCCCTAATCCTGAAGCTTTCTTT. Amino acid sequence: CASSPAPNPEAFF. V gene TRBV5-6 combines with J gene TRBJ1-1; D unresolved. Germline V gene data show CDR1 as SGHDT and CDR2 as YYEEEE. Deletions cut 4 bases from V and 6 bases from J, with 13 bases between. The CDR3 extends over 13 amino acids.

The gene calls are TRBV7-8 and TRBJ1-4; D is unclear. The CDR3 extends over 14 amino acids. CDR1 and CDR2 from the germline V gene are SGHVS and FQNEAQ. V was cut by 1 base and J by 4 bases, with 7 bases left in between. CDR3: CASSLGRHNEKLFF. CDR3 nucleotide sequence: TGTGCCAGCAGCTTAGGACGGCATAATGAAAAACTGTTTTTT.

There are many counts of this clonotype. This chain uses TRBV6-6 with TRBJ1-2; unclear D gene. CDR1 and CDR2 (germline): MNHNY, SVGAGI (reference sequence). The CDR3 consists of 16 residues. V was clipped by 0 bases and J by 2 bases, with 13 bases between them. The chain's CDR3 is CASSYSVGSGNYGYTF. The CDR3 region has the DNA TGTGCCAGCAGTTACTCGGTGGGGAGCGGGAACTATGGCTACACCTTC.